Listed below are T cell receptor beta chains from one sample, sequenced in a study of blood T cell repertoires in COVID-19. Assay: immunoSEQ multiplex PCR; the TCRdb copy retains only in-frame clones and omits some. This sample has under 130,000 clones, with 65% to 90% found just once. Sample: peripheral blood. The origin of the receptors is a man in his fifties with acute or convalescent COVID-19. The CDR3 runs from the conserved cysteine through the conserved F or W. Each record gives: J gene, V gene, D gene, CDR3 protein. D genes are given only for firm matches.

j_gene: TRBJ2-2; v_gene: TRBV9; d_gene: TRBD1; CDR3aa: CASSGGQGPGELFF
j_gene: TRBJ2-1; v_gene: TRBV9; d_gene: -; CDR3aa: CASSARSSYNEQFF
j_gene: TRBJ2-2; v_gene: TRBV7-9; d_gene: -; CDR3aa: CASSLYLEFTGELFF
j_gene: TRBJ1-1; v_gene: TRBV11-3; d_gene: -; CDR3aa: CASSPQGENTEAFF
j_gene: TRBJ2-7; v_gene: TRBV15; d_gene: TRBD1; CDR3aa: CATSRAPGQGWNEQYF
j_gene: TRBJ2-3; v_gene: TRBV4-1; d_gene: -; CDR3aa: CASSHIAEDTQYF
j_gene: TRBJ2-1; v_gene: TRBV6-2/TRBV6-3; d_gene: TRBD2; CDR3aa: CASSPRLAGEQFF
j_gene: TRBJ2-2; v_gene: TRBV7-2; d_gene: TRBD2; CDR3aa: CASSWTSGGQGTGELFF
j_gene: TRBJ1-5; v_gene: TRBV19; d_gene: TRBD1; CDR3aa: CASSVTGVYSNQPQHF
j_gene: TRBJ2-7; v_gene: TRBV6-5; d_gene: -; CDR3aa: CASSWGQAYEQYF
j_gene: TRBJ1-4; v_gene: TRBV6-6; d_gene: -; CDR3aa: CASMPDSWSEKLFF
j_gene: TRBJ1-3; v_gene: TRBV7-8; d_gene: -; CDR3aa: CASSLGTPWASGNTIYF
j_gene: TRBJ2-2; v_gene: TRBV9; d_gene: TRBD1; CDR3aa: CASSVTGGNTGELFF
j_gene: TRBJ2-1; v_gene: TRBV5-1; d_gene: TRBD1; CDR3aa: CASSWGQGGNYEQFF
j_gene: TRBJ1-1; v_gene: TRBV9; d_gene: -; CDR3aa: CASSVETWGPEAFF
j_gene: TRBJ1-2; v_gene: TRBV27; d_gene: TRBD1; CDR3aa: CASSRGQGGHGYTF
j_gene: TRBJ1-5; v_gene: TRBV25-1; d_gene: TRBD1; CDR3aa: CASSEGKGAGSNQPQHF
j_gene: TRBJ2-5; v_gene: TRBV3-1/TRBV3-2; d_gene: TRBD2; CDR3aa: CASSQEPGGYQETQYF
j_gene: TRBJ1-1; v_gene: TRBV6-1; d_gene: -; CDR3aa: CASGTGWHTEAFF
j_gene: TRBJ2-7; v_gene: TRBV5-1; d_gene: TRBD1; CDR3aa: CASSVGQGAYEQYF
j_gene: TRBJ2-1; v_gene: TRBV19; d_gene: TRBD2; CDR3aa: CASSISGGALKQFF
j_gene: TRBJ2-1; v_gene: TRBV12-3/TRBV12-4; d_gene: -; CDR3aa: CASTHVAAEQFF
j_gene: TRBJ1-4; v_gene: TRBV7-2; d_gene: TRBD1; CDR3aa: CASSTAGQYEKLFF
j_gene: TRBJ2-3; v_gene: TRBV20-1; d_gene: -; CDR3aa: CSANEGGFSDTQYF
j_gene: TRBJ1-5; v_gene: TRBV7-8; d_gene: TRBD1; CDR3aa: CASSRTGGGNQPQHF
j_gene: TRBJ1-6; v_gene: TRBV28; d_gene: TRBD1; CDR3aa: CASIRQGTSNSPLHF
j_gene: TRBJ2-6; v_gene: TRBV12-5; d_gene: -; CDR3aa: CASGYSGANVLTF
j_gene: TRBJ2-1; v_gene: TRBV5-6; d_gene: TRBD2; CDR3aa: CASSYDSGGESGEQFF
j_gene: TRBJ2-7; v_gene: TRBV5-1; d_gene: TRBD1; CDR3aa: CASSPQTGGYEQYF
j_gene: TRBJ1-1; v_gene: TRBV6-5; d_gene: -; CDR3aa: CASREGRSEAFF
j_gene: TRBJ2-2; v_gene: TRBV6-6; d_gene: -; CDR3aa: CASSLATGPTGELFF
j_gene: TRBJ1-2; v_gene: TRBV25-1; d_gene: -; CDR3aa: CASSLQGGRGYTF
j_gene: TRBJ2-5; v_gene: TRBV7-9; d_gene: -; CDR3aa: CASSLAGGVVETQYF
j_gene: TRBJ2-3; v_gene: TRBV5-1; d_gene: -; CDR3aa: CASTLTSTDTQYF
j_gene: TRBJ2-7; v_gene: TRBV30; d_gene: TRBD1; CDR3aa: CAWSSSTGTEQYF
j_gene: TRBJ1-3; v_gene: TRBV11-3; d_gene: -; CDR3aa: CASSFFAGNTIYF
j_gene: TRBJ1-1; v_gene: TRBV7-8; d_gene: TRBD1; CDR3aa: CASSLPGGGNTEAFF
j_gene: TRBJ2-2; v_gene: TRBV19; d_gene: -; CDR3aa: CASSIALEQTELFF
j_gene: TRBJ2-7; v_gene: TRBV7-2; d_gene: TRBD2; CDR3aa: CASSLAASGATYEQYF
j_gene: TRBJ2-5; v_gene: TRBV5-4; d_gene: TRBD1; CDR3aa: CASSFRDRANQETQYF
j_gene: TRBJ2-7; v_gene: TRBV29-1; d_gene: -; CDR3aa: CSVHGGPSYEQYF
j_gene: TRBJ1-2; v_gene: TRBV7-9; d_gene: -; CDR3aa: CASSLPQMSYTF
j_gene: TRBJ2-2; v_gene: TRBV19; d_gene: -; CDR3aa: CASRLGQNTGELFF
j_gene: TRBJ2-3; v_gene: TRBV14; d_gene: TRBD1; CDR3aa: CASSYRGHGTDTQYF
j_gene: TRBJ2-7; v_gene: TRBV9; d_gene: -; CDR3aa: CASSSKDTGFGEQYF
j_gene: TRBJ1-1; v_gene: TRBV7-9; d_gene: -; CDR3aa: CASSLRRDKAFF
j_gene: TRBJ2-7; v_gene: TRBV30; d_gene: TRBD1; CDR3aa: CAWSGRQGSSYEQYF
j_gene: TRBJ1-2; v_gene: TRBV3-1/TRBV3-2; d_gene: TRBD1; CDR3aa: CASSQFNRGRGYGYTF
j_gene: TRBJ1-5; v_gene: TRBV3-1/TRBV3-2; d_gene: TRBD1; CDR3aa: CASSHRQGARQPQHF
j_gene: TRBJ2-1; v_gene: TRBV5-1; d_gene: TRBD2; CDR3aa: CASSLTSGRPYNEQFF
j_gene: TRBJ2-7; v_gene: TRBV29-1; d_gene: TRBD2; CDR3aa: CSVERLAGGYEQYF